These 9 T cell receptor beta chains were all obtained from the same sample, sequenced in a study of OX40 agonist ivuxolimab in advanced cancers. TCRdb's copy holds only in-frame clones and misses some; the assay was immunoSEQ multiplex PCR. The repertoire holds over 90,000 clones, around 85% seen once, with over 4.5% in the top ten. The sequencing here drew on CD4+ or CD8+ T cells sorted from blood, taken in a trial of the OX40 agonist ivuxolimab. These receptors were collected from an adult with an advanced solid tumor such as melanoma, head and neck, liver or kidney cancer.

This clone was seen more than once but under ten times. This chain joins TRBV4-2 and TRBJ2-4; D is perhaps TRBD1 (5 bases). CDR3 length: 15 amino acids. Per the germline V gene, CDR1 is LGHNA and CDR2 is YNFKEQ. Trimming cost V 4 bases and J 3 bases, with 13 bases left between them. CDR3 sequence reads: CASSPLGAGKNIQYF. DNA of the CDR3: TGTGCCAGCAGCCCCCTTGGGGCAGGCAAAAACATTCAGTACTTC.

Only one count was recorded for this clone. The chain joins TRBV7-3 to TRBJ1-2; D is uncertain. CDR3 length equals 16 residues. Trimming shortened V by 2 bases and J by 0 bases, and 13 bases separated the two germline ends. Per the germline V gene, CDR1 is SGHTA and CDR2 is FQGTGA. CDR3 region: CASSLVPGHTNYGYTF. The CDR3 nucleotides read TGTGCCAGCAGCTTAGTCCCCGGCCACACTAACTATGGCTACACCTTC. Full variable domain (outside the CDR3, taken from reference TRBV7-3 and TRBJ1-2): GAGVSQTPSNKVTEKGKYVELRCDPISGHTALYWYRQSLGQGPEFLIYFQGTGAADDSGLPNDRFFAVRPEGSVSTLKIQRTERGDSAVYLCASSLVPGHTNYGYTFGSGTRLTVV.

With regard to this clone: Because the CDR3's place on the DNA is in doubt, the DNA is left out and the CDR3 is given as listed by TCRdb. The rearrangement links TRBV6-6 to TRBJ2-7; TRBD1 is the table's D call and was not checked against the DNA. The CDR3 is 16 residues long, ends included. Per germline, CDR1 MNHNY and CDR2 SVGAGI (reference sequence). This CDR3 reads CASSSSTGQASYEQYF.

The chain carries TRBV9 and TRBJ1-3, with D unresolved. V shed 0 bases and J shed 0 bases, with 13 bases lying between them. This CDR3 has 17 amino acids. Germline CDR1 SGDLS, CDR2 YYNGEE. Here the CDR3 DNA reads TGTGCCAGCAGCGTAGAGGGCCTGAGACACTCTGGAAACACCATATATTTT. Translating gives CASSVEGLRHSGNTIYF.

The chain recombines TRBV2 with TRBJ1-1, with D perhaps matching TRBD1 (5 bases). V was clipped by 5 bases and J by 4 bases, with 14 bases between them. The length of the CDR3 is 14 residues. The germline CDR1 and CDR2 sequences are SNHLY and FYNNEI. CDR3: CASSPLLGGTEAFF. The CDR3 coding sequence is TGTGCCAGCAGTCCTTTGCTCGGGGGCACTGAAGCTTTCTTT.

The chain has TRBV5-6 and TRBJ2-7; TRBD1 might be the D (6 bases). The germline V gene encodes CDR1 SGHDT and CDR2 YYEEEE. Trimming removed 6 bases at V and 2 bases at J, with 15 bases between. The CDR3 is made up of 14 amino acids. CDR3 protein: CASIKSGEPYEQYF. CDR3 coding DNA: TGTGCCAGCATCAAGTCAGGGGAACCCTACGAGCAGTACTTC. The full variable domain, completed using reference TRBV5-6 and TRBJ2-7, is DAGVTQSPTHLIKTRGQQVTLRCSPKSGHDTVSWYQQALGQGPQFIFQYYEEEERQRGNFPDRFSGHQFPNYSSELNVNALLLGDSALYLCASIKSGEPYEQYFGPGTRLTVT.

In this sample, this clone turned up once. CDR3 protein: CASSYSAGELFF. CDR3 coding DNA: TGTGCCAGCAGTTACTCAGCCGGGGAGCTGTTTTTT. The chain has TRBV6-5 and TRBJ2-2; no reliable D call. The CDR3 is made up of 12 amino acids. Trimming removed 0 bases at V and 6 bases at J, with 2 bases between. The germline V gene encodes CDR1 MNHEY and CDR2 SVGAGI.

The chain combines TRBV7-9 with TRBJ2-2; TRBD1 agrees at 10 bases. With 10 bases clipped from V and 4 bases from J, the junction kept 12 bases outside the gene matches. Germline V lookup: CDR1 SEHNR, CDR2 FQNEAQ (reference sequence). The CDR3 runs 16 residues. In DNA form, the CDR3 reads TGTGCCACGAAGCTCCTACGGGACAGGGGCACCGGGGAGCTGTTTTTT. This translates into CATKLLRDRGTGELFF.

The V call is TRBV18, the J call TRBJ2-4; tentatively, D is TRBD1 (5 bases). The CDR3 is 15 amino acids. The germline CDR1 and CDR2 sequences are KGHSH and LQKENI. V gave up 2 bases and J gave up 6 bases, with 14 bases separating them. DNA of the CDR3: TGTGCCAGCTCACCAACAAGGGGTACGGGAAACATTCAGTACTTC. Translation gives CASSPTRGTGNIQYF.